This TCR beta chain was sequenced during a study of response to subunit inactivated influenza vaccine (dated by TCRdb to the late 2010s). Broadly, across the study: Deep quantitative profiling of the T cell receptor repertoire was used in the study to follow responses to a trivalent subunit inactivated influenza vaccine.

V is cut back by 7 bases and J by 3 bases, with 4 bases in the junction unmatched. The germline V gene (reference sequence) yields DFQATT for CDR1 and SNEGSKA for CDR2. The CDR3 numbers 14 residues from cysteine through phenylalanine. This entry keeps only the CDR3 DNA: 42 bases, framed from base 1. Note on this clonotype: Its antigen specificity is not known. The input lacks base qualities; no much larger clone sits a single base away.

The receptor library was made with RT-PCR. Sequencing instrument: Illumina HiSeq 2500. TCRdb handled the public reads itself, with Q25 trimming in fastp and clone calling in MiXCR, and kept productive beta chains. One record per CDR3 amino acid sequence lists the most common genes and DNA. In this sample the table shows under 750,000 distinct CDR3 sequences, roughly 12% of which occur a single time. 10% of the sample is in the top ten clones. Broader findings and caveats from the paper: The authors proposed that each seasonal influenza vaccination may bring in only a limited number of new T cells.

The TCR comes from a man aged 50 to 60 who received an inactivated influenza vaccine. Donor details come from another sample of the same person, matched by shared clones. The sequencing here drew on PBMCs from blood, taken on the day of vaccination. This receptor chain uses TRBV20-1 and TRBJ2-3, with TRBD2 matching 13 junction bases. For the CDR3, the sequence is CSVPGLAGTDTQYF. The base sequence is TGCAGTGTCCCGGGACTAGCGGGAACAGATACGCAGTATTTT.